The clone carrying this T cell receptor beta chain was counted ten times or more. Its antigen is not known. The CDR3 end falls 3 residues outside the read, so it is completed with the germline J gene. V gave up 2 bases and J gave up 7 bases, with 5 bases separating them. There are 11 residues in the CDR3. Germline V CDR1 and CDR2: SGHTA, FQGNSA. The sample belongs to a study of T cell clonality in common variable immunodeficiency. Study outcomes and limitations: Common variable immunodeficiency TCR beta sequences reportedly had fewer deletions and N-nucleotide insertions. What drives increased CVID clonality needs T cell subpopulation sequencing. Shared TCRbeta clones were fewer between CVID subjects than controls. Compared with healthy controls, CVID subjects showed increased TCRbeta clonality, mostly in about a third.

Only in-frame clones appear in the TCRdb table, and some are missing; sequencing was by immunoSEQ multiplex PCR. This sample has about 81,000 clones, each found more than once. The sequenced sample was peripheral blood mononuclear cells. The V gene is TRBV7-2, the J gene TRBJ2-5; D is unclear. This clonotype was sampled from a person aged 18 to 75 in good health. The chain's CDR3 is CASSLSVTQYF. CDR3 DNA, as far as it was read: TGTGCCAGCAGCTTATCGGTGACC.